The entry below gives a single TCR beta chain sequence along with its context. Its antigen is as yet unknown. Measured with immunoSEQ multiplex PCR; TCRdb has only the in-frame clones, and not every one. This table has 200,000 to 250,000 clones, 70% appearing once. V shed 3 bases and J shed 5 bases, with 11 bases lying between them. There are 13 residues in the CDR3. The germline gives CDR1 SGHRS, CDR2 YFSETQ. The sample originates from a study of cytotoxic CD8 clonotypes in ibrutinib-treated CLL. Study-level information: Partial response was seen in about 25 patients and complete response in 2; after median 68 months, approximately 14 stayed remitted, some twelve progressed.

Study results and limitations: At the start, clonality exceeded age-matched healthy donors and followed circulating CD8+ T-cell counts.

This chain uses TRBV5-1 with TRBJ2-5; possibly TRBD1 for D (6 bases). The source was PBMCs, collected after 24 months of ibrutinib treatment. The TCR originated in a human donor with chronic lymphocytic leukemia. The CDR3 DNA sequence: TGCGCCAGCAGCTGGGACACCCGGGAGACCCAGTACTTC. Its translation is CASSWDTRETQYF. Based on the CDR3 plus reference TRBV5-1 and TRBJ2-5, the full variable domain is KAGVTQTPRYLIKTRGQQVTLSCSPISGHRSVSWYQQTPGQGLQFLFEYFSETQRNKGNFPGRFSGRQFSNSRSEMNVSTLELGDSALYLCASSWDTRETQYFGPGTRLLVL.